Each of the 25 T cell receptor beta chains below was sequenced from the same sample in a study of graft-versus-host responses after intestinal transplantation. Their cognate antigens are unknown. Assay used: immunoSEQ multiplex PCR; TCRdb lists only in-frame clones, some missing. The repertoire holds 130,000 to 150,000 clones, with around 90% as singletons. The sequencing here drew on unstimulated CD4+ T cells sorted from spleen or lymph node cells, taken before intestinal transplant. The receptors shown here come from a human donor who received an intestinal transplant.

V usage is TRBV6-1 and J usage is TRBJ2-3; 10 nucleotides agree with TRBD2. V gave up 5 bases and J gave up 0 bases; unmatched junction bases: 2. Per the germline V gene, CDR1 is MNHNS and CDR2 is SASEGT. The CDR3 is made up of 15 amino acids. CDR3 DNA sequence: TGTGCCAGCAGTACTAGCGGGATCAGCACAGATACGCAGTATTTT. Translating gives CASSTSGISTDTQYF.

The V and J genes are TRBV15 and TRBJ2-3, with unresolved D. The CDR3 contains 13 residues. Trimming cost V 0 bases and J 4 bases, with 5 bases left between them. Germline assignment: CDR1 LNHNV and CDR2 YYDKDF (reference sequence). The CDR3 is CATSRDYPDTQYF. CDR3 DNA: TGTGCCACCAGCAGAGATTACCCAGATACGCAGTATTTT.

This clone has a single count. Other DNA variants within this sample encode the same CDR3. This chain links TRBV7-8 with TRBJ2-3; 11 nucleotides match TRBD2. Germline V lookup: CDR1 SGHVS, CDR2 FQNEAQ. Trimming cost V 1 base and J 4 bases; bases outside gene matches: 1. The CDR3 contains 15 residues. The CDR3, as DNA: TGTGCCAGCAGCTTAGGACTAGCGGGACCAGATACGCAGTATTTT. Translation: CASSLGLAGPDTQYF.

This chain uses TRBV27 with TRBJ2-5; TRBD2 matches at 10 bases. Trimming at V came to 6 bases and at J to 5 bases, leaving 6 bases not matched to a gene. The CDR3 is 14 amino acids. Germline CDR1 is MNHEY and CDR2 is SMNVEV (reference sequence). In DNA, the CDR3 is TGTGCCAGCAGCAGAGCGGGAGGGTTGGAGACCCAGTACTTC. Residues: CASSRAGGLETQYF.

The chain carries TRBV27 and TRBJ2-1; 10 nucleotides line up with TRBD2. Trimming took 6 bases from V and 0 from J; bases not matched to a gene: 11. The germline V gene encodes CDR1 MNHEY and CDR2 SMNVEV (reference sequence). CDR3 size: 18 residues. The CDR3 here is CASRDSGRHRNSYNEQFF. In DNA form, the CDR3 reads TGTGCCAGCAGGGATAGCGGGAGGCACCGAAACTCCTACAATGAGCAGTTCTTC.

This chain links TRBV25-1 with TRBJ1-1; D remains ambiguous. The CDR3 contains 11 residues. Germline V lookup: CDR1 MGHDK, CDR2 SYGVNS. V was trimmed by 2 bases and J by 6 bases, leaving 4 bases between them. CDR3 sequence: CASSELAEAFF. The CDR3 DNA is TGTGCCAGCAGTGAACTTGCTGAAGCTTTCTTT.

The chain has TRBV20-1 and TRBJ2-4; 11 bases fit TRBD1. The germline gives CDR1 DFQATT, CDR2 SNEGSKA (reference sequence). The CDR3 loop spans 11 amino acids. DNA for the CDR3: TGCTCCCCGGGGACAGGGGGCATTCAGTACTTC. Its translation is CSPGTGGIQYF.

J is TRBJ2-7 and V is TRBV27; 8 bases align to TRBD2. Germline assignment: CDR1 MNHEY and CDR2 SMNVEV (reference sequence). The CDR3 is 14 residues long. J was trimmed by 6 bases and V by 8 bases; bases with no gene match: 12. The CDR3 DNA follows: TGTGCCAGCGGACAAAATGGACTAGCACGCGAGCAGTACTTC. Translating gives CASGQNGLAREQYF.

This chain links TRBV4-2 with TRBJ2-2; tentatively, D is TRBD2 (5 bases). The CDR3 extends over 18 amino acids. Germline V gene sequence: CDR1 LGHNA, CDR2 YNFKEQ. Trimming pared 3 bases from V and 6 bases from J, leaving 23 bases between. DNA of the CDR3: TGTGCCAGCAGCCAGGAGGTGATCAACCCGGCTAGTGCCGGGGAGCTGTTTTTT. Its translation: CASSQEVINPASAGELFF.

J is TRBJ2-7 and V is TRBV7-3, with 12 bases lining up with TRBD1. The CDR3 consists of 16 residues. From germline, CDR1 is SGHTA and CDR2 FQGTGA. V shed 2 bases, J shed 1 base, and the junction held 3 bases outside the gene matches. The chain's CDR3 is CASSLGDRGLSYEQYF. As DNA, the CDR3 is TGTGCCAGCAGCTTAGGGGACAGGGGGCTTTCCTACGAGCAGTACTTC.

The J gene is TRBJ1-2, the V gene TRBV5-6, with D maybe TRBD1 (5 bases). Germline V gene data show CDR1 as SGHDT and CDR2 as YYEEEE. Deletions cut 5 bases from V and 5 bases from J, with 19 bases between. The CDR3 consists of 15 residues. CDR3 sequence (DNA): TGTGCCAGCAGACCCCCGGGACCGAACTTATATGGCTACACCTTC. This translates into CASRPPGPNLYGYTF.

The chain's CDR3 is CASTMTGFPSTNEKLFF. The CDR3 nucleotides read TGTGCCAGCACCATGACAGGGTTTCCCTCAACTAATGAAAAACTGTTTTTT. The chain couples TRBV7-9 to TRBJ1-4; 7 bases line up with TRBD1. V was clipped by 7 bases and J by 0 bases; unmatched bases: 11. This CDR3 is 17 amino acids long. Germline V gene sequence: CDR1 SEHNR, CDR2 FQNEAQ (reference sequence).

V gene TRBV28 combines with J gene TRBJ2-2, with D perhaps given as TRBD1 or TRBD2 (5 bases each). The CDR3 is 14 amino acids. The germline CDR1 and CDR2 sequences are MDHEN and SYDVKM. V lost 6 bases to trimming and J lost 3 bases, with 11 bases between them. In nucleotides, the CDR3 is TGTGCCAGCAGACGGGACCGGGACACCGGGGAGCTGTTTTTT. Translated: CASRRDRDTGELFF.

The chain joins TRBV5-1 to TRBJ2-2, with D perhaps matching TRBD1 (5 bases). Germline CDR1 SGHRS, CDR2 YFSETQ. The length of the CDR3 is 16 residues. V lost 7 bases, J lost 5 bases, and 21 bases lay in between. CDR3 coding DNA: TGCGCCAGCTTTTATGCCTCCTCTGGGGCAACCGGGGAGCTGTTTTTT. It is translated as CASFYASSGATGELFF.

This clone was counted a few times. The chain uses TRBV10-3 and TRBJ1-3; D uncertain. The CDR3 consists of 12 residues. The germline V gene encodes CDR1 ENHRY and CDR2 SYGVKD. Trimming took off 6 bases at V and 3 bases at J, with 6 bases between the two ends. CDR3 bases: TGTGCCATCAGCCCCAGTGGAAACACCATATATTTT. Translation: CAISPSGNTIYF.

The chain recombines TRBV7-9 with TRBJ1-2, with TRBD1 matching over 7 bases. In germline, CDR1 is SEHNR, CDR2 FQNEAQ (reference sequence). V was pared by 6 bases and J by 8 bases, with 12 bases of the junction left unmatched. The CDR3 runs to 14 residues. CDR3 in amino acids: CASSLIGQGGGYTF. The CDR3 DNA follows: TGTGCCAGCAGTCTAATCGGGCAGGGGGGAGGCTACACCTTC. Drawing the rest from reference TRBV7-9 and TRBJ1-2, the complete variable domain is DTGVSQNPRHKITKRGQNVTFRCDPISEHNRLYWYRQTLGQGPEFLTYFQNEAQLEKSRLLSDRFSAERPKGSFSTLEIQRTEQGDSAMYLCASSLIGQGGGYTFGSGTRLTVV.

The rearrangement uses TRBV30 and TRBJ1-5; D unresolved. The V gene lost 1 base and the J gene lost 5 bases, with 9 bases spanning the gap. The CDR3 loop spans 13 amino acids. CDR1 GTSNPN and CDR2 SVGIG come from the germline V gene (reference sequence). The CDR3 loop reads CAWSGGGHQPQHF. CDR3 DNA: TGTGCCTGGAGTGGGGGTGGGCATCAGCCCCAGCATTTT. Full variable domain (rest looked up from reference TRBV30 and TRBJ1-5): SQTIHQWPATLVQPVGSPLSLECTVEGTSNPNLYWYRQAAGRGLQLLFYSVGIGQISSEVPQNLSASRPQDRQFILSSKKLLLSDSGFYLCAWSGGGHQPQHFGDGTRLSIL.

CDR3: CASSLEWGGQETQYF. CDR3 nucleotides: TGTGCCAGCAGCTTGGAATGGGGGGGCCAAGAGACCCAGTACTTC. The chain carries TRBV5-8 and TRBJ2-5, with 7 bases fitting TRBD2. The CDR3 has 15 residues. Germline V lookup: CDR1 SGHTS, CDR2 YDEGEE. The junction had 3 bases not matched to a gene; V was cut back by 0 bases and J by 1 base.

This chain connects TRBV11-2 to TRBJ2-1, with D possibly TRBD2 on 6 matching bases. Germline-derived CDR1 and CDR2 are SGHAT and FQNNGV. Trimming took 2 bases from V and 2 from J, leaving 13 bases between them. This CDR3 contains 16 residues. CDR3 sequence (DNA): TGTGCCAGCAGCTTAACCGGGAGAGGGGCCTACAATGAGCAGTTCTTC. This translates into CASSLTGRGAYNEQFF.

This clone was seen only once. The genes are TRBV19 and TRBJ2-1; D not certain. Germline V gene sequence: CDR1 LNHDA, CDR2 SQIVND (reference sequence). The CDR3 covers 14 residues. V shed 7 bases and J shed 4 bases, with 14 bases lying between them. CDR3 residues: CASTPPGAYNEQFF. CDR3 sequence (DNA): TGTGCCAGTACCCCGCCTGGAGCTTACAATGAGCAGTTCTTC. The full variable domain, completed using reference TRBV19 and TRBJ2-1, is DGGITQSPKYLFRKEGQNVTLSCEQNLNHDAMYWYRQDPGQGLRLIYYSQIVNDFQKGDIAEGYSVSREKKESFPLTVTSAQKNPTAFYLCASTPPGAYNEQFFGPGTRLTVL.

CDR3 amino acids: CASSPGNSNQPQHF. CDR3 DNA sequence: TGTGCCAGCAGCCCAGGAAATAGCAATCAGCCCCAGCATTTT. The rearrangement uses TRBV11-2 and TRBJ1-5; D is ambiguous. From germline, CDR1 is SGHAT and CDR2 FQNNGV. Deletions cut 5 bases from V and 0 bases from J, with 8 bases between. This CDR3 contains 14 residues.

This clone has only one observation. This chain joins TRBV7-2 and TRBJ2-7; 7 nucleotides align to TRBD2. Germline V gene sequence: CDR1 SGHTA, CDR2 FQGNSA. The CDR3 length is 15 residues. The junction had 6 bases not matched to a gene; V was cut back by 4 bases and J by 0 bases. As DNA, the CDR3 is TGTGCCAGCAGCTCCTCTAGCGGTAGCTCCTACGAGCAGTACTTC. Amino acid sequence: CASSSSSGSSYEQYF. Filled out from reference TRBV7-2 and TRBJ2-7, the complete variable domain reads GAGVSQSPSNKVTEKGKDVELRCDPISGHTALYWYRQSLGQGLEFLIYFQGNSAPDKSGLPSDRFSAERTGGSVSTLTIQRTQQEDSAVYLCASSSSSGSSYEQYFGPGTRLTVT.

The CDR3 loop reads CASSRDSFRETQYF. CDR3 nucleotide sequence: TGTGCCAGCAGCCGGGACAGCTTCAGGGAGACCCAGTACTTC. The chain links TRBV5-4 to TRBJ2-5, with 7 nucleotides matching TRBD1. CDR1 and CDR2 (germline): SGHNT, YYREEE (reference sequence). CDR3 size: 14 residues. V dropped 4 bases and J dropped 5; count of bases not matched to a gene: 8.

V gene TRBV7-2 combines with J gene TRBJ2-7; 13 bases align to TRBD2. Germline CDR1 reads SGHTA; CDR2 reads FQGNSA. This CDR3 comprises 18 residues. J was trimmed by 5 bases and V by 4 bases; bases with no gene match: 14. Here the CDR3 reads CASSSFGELAGGPNEQYF. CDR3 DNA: TGTGCCAGCAGCTCCTTTGGGGAACTAGCGGGAGGGCCCAACGAGCAGTACTTC.

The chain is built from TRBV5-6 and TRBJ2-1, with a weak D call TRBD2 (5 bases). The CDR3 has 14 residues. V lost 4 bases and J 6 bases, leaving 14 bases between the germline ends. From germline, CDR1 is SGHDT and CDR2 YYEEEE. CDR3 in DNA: TGTGCCAGCAGCCCCGGGGTAGCAGCCAATGAGCAGTTCTTC. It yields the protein CASSPGVAANEQFF.